Given below is one T cell receptor beta chain in context. Its antigen remains unknown. Any history of autoimmune disease or systemic immunosuppression disqualified patients. TCRdb's table, derived via immunoSEQ multiplex PCR, lists solely in-frame clones and lacks some. The sample includes around 150,000 clones, roughly 94% of them seen just once. The source of the sample is a study of OX40 agonist ivuxolimab in advanced cancers. Points from the study as a whole: Clonal expansion in partial responders at 0.1-3.0 mg/kg ranked among the lowest.

The CDR3 is made up of 15 amino acids. Germline V gene lookup returns CDR1 SGHRS and CDR2 YFSETQ. The germline V and J ends were trimmed by 0 bases and 9 bases, with 13 bases remaining between them. The specimen comprised CD4+ or CD8+ T cells sorted from blood, sampled in a trial of the OX40 agonist ivuxolimab. V is TRBV5-1 and J is TRBJ1-6; D gene ambiguous. The origin of this receptor is an adult with an advanced solid tumor such as melanoma, head and neck, liver or kidney cancer. The CDR3 loop reads CASSLGWQDFSPLHF. CDR3 in DNA: TGCGCCAGCAGCTTGGGGTGGCAGGATTTTTCACCCCTCCACTTT.